The rows below give T cell receptor beta chains drawn from one sample of a study of Graves' ophthalmopathy and Graves' hyperthyroidism. TCRdb independently ran MiXCR on the multiplex PCR reads; one entry per CDR3 protein. The table records about 340,000 distinct CDR3 sequences, under 20% of them present only once. Material for sequencing was peripheral blood. Receptors originate from an adult man with Graves' ophthalmopathy. Each CDR3 is given with its conserved first and last residue. A D gene is named only where the DNA matches it firmly. Only part of the rows carry a size: once, few, many, or a class if the clone is expanded.

cdr3_aa	cdr3_nt	j_call	d_call	v_call	clone_size
CASSEPGQPQHF	TGTGCCAGCAGTGAACCGGGTCAGCCCCAGCATTTT	TRBJ1-5	.	TRBV2	many
CASSKRAGGPDTQYF	TGTGCCAGCAGCAAGAGAGCGGGGGGGCCAGATACGCAGTATTTT	TRBJ2-3	TRBD2	TRBV9	many
CASSQDPGPFPYEQYF	TGCGCCAGCAGCCAAGATCCAGGGCCCTTCCCCTACGAGCAGTACTTC	TRBJ2-7	.	TRBV4-1	many
CASSFGTERIYGYTF	TGTGCCAGCAGTTTTGGCACCGAGAGGATCTATGGCTACACCTTC	TRBJ1-2	.	TRBV12-3/TRBV12-4	many
CASSSGDGGSYQPQHF	TGTGCCAGCAGTTCCGGGGACGGGGGATCCTATCAGCCCCAGCATTTT	TRBJ1-5	.	TRBV6-5	.
CSSGGSYGYTF	TGCAGCTCCGGGGGTTCCTATGGCTACACCTTC	TRBJ1-2	.	TRBV29-1	.
CASTPTGTSGYEQYF	TGTGCCAGCACCCCCACCGGGACATCGGGCTACGAGCAGTACTTC	TRBJ2-7	.	TRBV7-8	many
CASSDGSGLPQHF	TGTGCCAGCAGTGACGGGAGTGGTCTGCCCCAGCATTTT	TRBJ1-5	.	TRBV6-4	.
CASQRGTTDTGELFF	TGTGCCAGTCAGAGAGGGACAACGGACACCGGGGAGCTGTTTTTT	TRBJ2-2	.	TRBV2	many
CASGTSGTGEQYF	TGTGCCAGCGGAACTAGCGGGACCGGGGAGCAGTACTTC	TRBJ2-7	TRBD2	TRBV2	many
CSAVGTGGSEQYF	TGCAGTGCTGTAGGGACAGGGGGGTCCGAGCAGTACTTC	TRBJ2-7	TRBD1	TRBV20-1	many
CASSQHPPEQYF	TGTGCCAGCAGCCAACACCCCCCCGAGCAGTACTTC	TRBJ2-7	.	TRBV3-1	few
CASSLGQGNGSPLHF	TGCGCCAGCAGCCTTGGACAGGGAAACGGATCACCCCTCCACTTT	TRBJ1-6	TRBD1	TRBV4-1	.
CASSLEDSGELFF	TGTGCCAGCAGCTTGGAGGACTCCGGGGAGCTGTTTTTT	TRBJ2-2	.	TRBV11-2	many
CASMSNQPQHF	TGTGCCAGCATGAGCAATCAGCCCCAGCATTTT	TRBJ1-5	.	TRBV28	.
CASSLVGGVGQPQHF	TGTGCCAGCAGTTTAGTTGGGGGCGTAGGCCAGCCCCAGCATTTT	TRBJ1-5	.	TRBV12-3/TRBV12-4	many
CASTTGSSYNSPLHF	TGTGCCAGTACCACAGGGAGCTCCTATAATTCACCCCTCCACTTT	TRBJ1-6	.	TRBV19	many
CASSRGQSTNTGELFF	TGTGCCAGCAGTAGAGGACAGAGCACGAACACCGGGGAGCTGTTTTTT	TRBJ2-2	.	TRBV6-1	many
CASSSTGLGYEQYF	TGTGCCAGCAGTTCAACAGGTTTAGGGTACGAGCAGTACTTC	TRBJ2-7	.	TRBV6-2/TRBV6-3	many
CSVEGGVGVQETQYF	TGCAGCGTTGAGGGAGGGGTTGGGGTGCAGGAGACCCAGTACTTC	TRBJ2-5	TRBD2	TRBV29-1	many
CASSPGTTSYEQYF	TGTGCCAGCAGTCCCGGGACAACCTCCTACGAGCAGTACTTC	TRBJ2-7	.	TRBV2	many
CASSHTSGTGKDEQYF	TGTGCCAGCAGTCACACTTCCGGGACAGGGAAGGACGAGCAGTACTTC	TRBJ2-7	TRBD1	TRBV6-5	many
CAISTNREIHEAFF	TGTGCCATCTCCACAAACAGGGAAATCCACGAAGCTTTCTTT	TRBJ1-1	.	TRBV10-3	many
CASTLEGGGNTEAFF	TGTGCCAGCACCCTAGAGGGGGGAGGAAACACTGAAGCTTTCTTT	TRBJ1-1	.	TRBV11-2	many
CASSQTFEGTGELFF	TGCGCCAGCAGCCAAACGTTTGAGGGCACCGGGGAGCTGTTTTTT	TRBJ2-2	.	TRBV4-1	.
CASSLRTSNTGELFF	TGTGCCAGCAGCTTAAGGACGTCGAACACCGGGGAGCTGTTTTTT	TRBJ2-2	.	TRBV7-2	many
CASSGQSWETQYF	TGTGCCAGCAGTGGGCAGTCCTGGGAGACCCAGTACTTC	TRBJ2-5	.	TRBV2	many
CSASDGDGYTF	TGCAGTGCTAGCGACGGTGATGGCTACACCTTC	TRBJ1-2	.	TRBV20-1	once
CASSENIHEQYF	TGTGCCAGCAGTGAAAATATACACGAGCAGTACTTC	TRBJ2-7	.	TRBV6-1	many
CTSSQNNSGRRYF	TGTACCAGCAGTCAAAACAACTCAGGTCGGCGGTACTTC	TRBJ2-7	.	TRBV27	.
CASGLEYNYGYIF	TGTGCTAGCGGACTGGAATATAACTATGGCTACATCTTC	TRBJ1-2	.	TRBV12-5	few
CSVVLPGAAGEQYF	TGCAGCGTCGTACTACCAGGGGCGGCAGGCGAGCAGTACTTC	TRBJ2-7	.	TRBV29-1	many
CAISESSLAGAQETQYF	TGTGCCATCAGTGAGTCGTCGCTAGCGGGAGCGCAAGAGACCCAGTACTTC	TRBJ2-5	TRBD2	TRBV10-3	few
CASSLVIGGRGSETQYF	TGCGCCAGCAGCTTGGTTATCGGGGGTAGGGGATCAGAGACCCAGTACTTC	TRBJ2-5	.	TRBV5-1	.
CASSLMGTSGAGETQYF	TGTGCCAGCAGCTTAATGGGTACCTCAGGGGCTGGGGAGACCCAGTACTTC	TRBJ2-5	.	TRBV7-8	.
CASSQGGTGPREQYF	TGCGCCAGCAGCCAAGGTGGGACTGGCCCTCGAGAGCAGTACTTC	TRBJ2-7	.	TRBV4-1	many
CASSFLDTNTEAFF	TGTGCCAGCAGCTTTCTCGACACGAACACTGAAGCTTTCTTT	TRBJ1-1	.	TRBV5-1	many
CASRRGANQPQHF	TGTGCCAGCAGAAGGGGGGCGAATCAGCCCCAGCATTTT	TRBJ1-5	.	TRBV6-1	many
CSARRAGARDEQYF	TGCAGTGCTCGGAGGGCAGGGGCGCGGGACGAGCAGTACTTC	TRBJ2-7	.	TRBV20-1	many
CASSQAGGGYEQYF	TGTGCCAGCAGTCAGGCAGGGGGCGGATACGAGCAGTACTTC	TRBJ2-7	TRBD1	TRBV27	many
CSSGLAETQYF	TGCAGTTCCGGACTAGCGGAGACCCAGTACTTC	TRBJ2-5	TRBD2	TRBV20-1	many
CASSENGRGLNLF	TGTGCCAGCAGTGAAAATGGCAGGGGGCTGAATCTCTTT	TRBJ1-1	TRBD1	TRBV2	many
CASSLGTGFTGELFF	TGTGCCAGCAGCCTCGGGACAGGGTTTACCGGGGAGCTGTTTTTT	TRBJ2-2	TRBD1	TRBV4-2	.
CASRAGSNTGELFF	TGTGCCAGCAGGGCCGGGTCGAACACCGGGGAGCTGTTTTTT	TRBJ2-2	.	TRBV2	many
CASSDRRSYEQYF	TGTGCCAGCAGCGATAGGAGGTCCTACGAGCAGTACTTC	TRBJ2-7	.	TRBV7-8	many
CASSRTPSSQQYF	TGTGCCAGCAGCCGAACACCTTCTAGCCAACAGTACTTC	TRBJ2-5	.	TRBV7-8	many
CSARRGRVKETQYF	TGCAGCGCCCGGAGGGGCAGGGTAAAAGAGACCCAGTACTTC	TRBJ2-5	.	TRBV29-1	many
CASSQEVAGGNEQYF	TGCGCCAGCAGCCAAGAAGTAGCGGGAGGGAACGAGCAGTACTTC	TRBJ2-7	TRBD2	TRBV4-1	many
CASSEVGAGRKTQYF	TGTGCCAGCAGTGAAGTTGGAGCGGGGAGAAAGACCCAGTACTTC	TRBJ2-5	TRBD2	TRBV6-1	many
CASSYGRSQETQYF	TGTGCCAGCAGTTACGGGAGATCCCAAGAGACCCAGTACTTC	TRBJ2-5	.	TRBV6-5	many
CASSPRWRELPYEQYF	TGTGCCAGCTCACCGAGGTGGCGGGAGCTCCCCTACGAGCAGTACTTC	TRBJ2-7	TRBD2	TRBV18	many